This TCR beta chain was sequenced during a study of T cell clones after liver transplantation. Study as a whole: Patients counted as tolerant after at least one year off all immunosuppression, enzymes not exceeding twice normal.

Assay: immunoSEQ multiplex PCR; the TCRdb copy retains only in-frame clones and omits some. The data contain 20,000 to 25,000 clones, approximately 71% of them singletons. Study-wide points: Donor-reactive sequences fell more than third party-reactive ones, suggesting partial deletion. Graft donor-reactive T cells possibly entered the graft instead of undergoing deletion. Small, mixed patient groups and varying post-transplant times limit these conclusions.

Trimming took off 5 bases at V and 5 bases at J, with 6 bases between the two ends. CDR1 MDHEN and CDR2 SYDVKM come from the germline V gene. This CDR3 contains 12 residues. Concerning this clone: What it binds is not known.

Sequencing was performed on CD4+ T cells from blood, taken before liver transplant. This chain links TRBV28 with TRBJ1-4, with D hard to call. This TCR came from a human donor who received a liver transplant. In DNA, the CDR3 is TGTGCCAGCAGTATTAACAATGAAAAACTGTTTTTT. Translated, it gives CASSINNEKLFF.